Sequencing of this T cell receptor beta chain was carried out in a study of vaccination and CD4 T cells after COVID-19 (dated 2022 in TCRdb). The study in broad terms: The convalescent cohort comprised six males and four females, including two Hispanic individuals, seven Caucasians, two Asians and one multiracial person. Each participant got two doses of either the Pfizer-BioNTech BNT162b2 vaccine (n=8) or the Moderna mRNA-1273 vaccine (n=2). Post-COVID blood samples from convalescent patients were collected a median of roughly 100 days after diagnosis, with a range of roughly 35 to 170 days. Post-vaccine blood samples were obtained a median of approximately 70 days after the second vaccine dose, with a range of about 13 to 250 days. For stimulating the cultures, overlapping spike peptide pools were used, derived from SARS-CoV-2 as well as from the common cold coronaviruses HCoV-NL63, HCoV-OC43 and HCoV-229E. As controls, cultures received a CEFX viral epitope pool (the positive control), an HIV-1 Nef peptide pool (the negative control), or no peptide at all. In about 11 COVID-19 convalescent patients and 4 infection-naive healthy vaccine recipients, the spike-specific CD4+ TCR repertoire before mRNA vaccination was compared with the repertoire after mRNA vaccination. In an earlier paper using these donors, memory CD4+ T cell crossreactivity between SARS-CoV-2 and common cold coronavirus spike proteins was assessed at the TCR clonotype level. Study-wide findings and limitations: In convalescent patients, a median approximately 90% of post-vaccine SARS-CoV-2-reactive clones were detected only after vaccination, suggesting vaccine-specific priming. The median number of SARS-CoV-2-reactive clonotypes rose from 21 after infection to around 40 after vaccination, but the change was not significant. Only a relatively small number of convalescent patients were included in the study, and early timepoints following natural infection were not analyzed. Of the vaccine-specific clones found in convalescent patients, nearly all (304 of 307) were mono-reactive for SARS-CoV-2 spike instead of being cross-reactive with common cold coronaviruses.

The intended sense of this specimen's treatment or condition label: approximately nine-day PBMC culture with coronavirus spike peptide pools or control peptides (ViraFEST assay). CD4+ T cells from unexposed donors were collected before the COVID-19 pandemic (2011-2018). The ViraFEST assay, used in the study, expanded antigen-specific T cells with peptide pools and then identified the expanded clonotypes through TCR sequencing. Each well held two million PBMCs cultured with around 10 ug/ml peptide pools in IMDM containing around 4.5% human AB serum and roughly 9 IU/ml IL-2. Half of the culture medium was replaced with fresh IL-2-containing medium on days 3 and 7. After 10 days of culture, CD4+ T cells were isolated by negative selection using the EasySep CD4+ T cell isolation kit. As far as cell numbers permitted, CD4+ T cells from unexposed donors were tested for reactivity against SARS-CoV-2 S and N as well as four spike pools from common cold coronaviruses. Ficoll-Paque Plus gradient centrifugation was used to isolate PBMCs from whole blood, and the isolated PBMCs were then either used fresh or cryopreserved at -140C. Each culture condition was generally run in triplicate wells. Leukapheresis product for the unexposed donors was purchased commercially.

Taken from the germline V gene, the CDR1 and CDR2 loops are MDHEN and SYDVKM. Cut back by 6 bases and 3 bases, the V and J ends lie 20 bases apart. Its CDR3 holds 16 amino acids, cysteine through phenylalanine. The CDR3 DNA has 48 bases and is translated from base 1. Worth noting for this clonotype: No antigen is known for it. Base qualities are not provided; no much larger clone lies one nucleotide away.

The protocol used for the library was PCR. At the Johns Hopkins FTIC core, DNA from the cultured CD4+ T cells underwent TCR sequencing with the Oncomine TCR Beta short-read assay. Genomic DNA was extracted from the cultured CD4+ T cells with the QIAamp micro DNA kit. Oncomine TCR Beta libraries from cultured CD4+ T cells were pooled with unique dual indexes and sequenced on an Illumina iSeq 100. The authors processed their data as follows. Non-productive sequences were removed, and CDR3s that did not start with C, did not end with F or W, or were shorter than 7 amino acids were discarded. The MANAFEST web application identified antigen-specific clonotypes by comparing peptide-stimulated wells against reference wells and other culture wells. Positive clones required FDR below 0.05, an odds ratio above 5, and productive frequency above 0.1% in at least two of three replicate wells. Cross-reactive clonotypes were defined as significantly expanded in both SARS-CoV-2 spike wells and at least one common cold coronavirus spike condition. CDR3 homology was assessed with Levenshtein distances (stringdist) and unrooted phylogenetic trees (ape) in R version 3.6.1. The raw public data were reprocessed by TCRdb itself: fastp quality trimming at Q25, MiXCR clonotype calling, in-frame beta chains only. Rows matching on CDR3 protein sequence are summarized as one entry with the most common DNA and genes. The V and J calls come from TCRdb's annotation, not from the publication. Recorded for this sample are around 10,000 distinct CDR3 sequences; 32% of them occurred a single time. Over 11% of the sample is in the top ten clones.

The material sequenced was CD4+ T cells from blood, cultured in vitro. The chain is encoded by TRBV28 joined to TRBJ1-2, and the D gene may be TRBD1, 6 bases matching. This TCR was sampled from a human donor in good health. The DNA sequence follows: TGTGCCAGCAGAGTTTGGGACACAGGGAGCTACTATGGCTACACCTTC. Its product reads: CASRVWDTGSYYGYTF.